This TCR beta chain was found in a study of T cell clonality in common variable immunodeficiency. General study results and limits: Fewer deletions and N-nucleotide insertions were reportedly seen in common variable immunodeficiency TCR beta sequences.

By sample share, this clone is medium-sized. Its antigen is unknown. Coverage ceases 3 residues before the CDR3 finishes, and the germline J gene fills in the end. Sequencing used immunoSEQ multiplex PCR; TCRdb keeps in-frame clones, though not all of them. Singletons are absent from the sample, which has about 12,000 clones. Germline loops: CDR1 GTSNPN, CDR2 SVGIG (reference sequence). The CDR3 length is 16 residues. The V and J ends lost 1 base and 5 bases respectively, with 17 bases between them. The chain couples TRBV30 to TRBJ2-2; D is perhaps TRBD1 (6 bases). The specimen sequenced was peripheral blood mononuclear cells. The TCR sequence derives from a human donor with common variable immunodeficiency. Incomplete CDR3 DNA: TGTGCCTGGAGTGCCCGATCAATAAGGGGGACCGGGGAG. This translates into CAWSARSIRGTGE. The full CDR3 sequence reads CAWSARSIRGTGELFF.